Given below is one T cell receptor beta chain in context. The antigen remains unidentified. Amplification used 60 Vbeta primers and 13 Jbeta primers. The method was immunoSEQ multiplex PCR; TCRdb's version includes in-frame clones alone and lacks a portion of them. There are 150,000 or so clones in the sample, with roughly 2% held by the top ten. These data belong to a study of cytomegalovirus exposure and HLA in healthy donors. Findings and limits, study-wide: A later analysis showed HLA-associated TCR beta chains outstripping equally common others in clonal expansion.

The TCR comes from a man aged 25-45 years in good health and CMV-seronegative. What was sequenced was PBMCs.

The CDR3 DNA reads as TGTGCCAGCAGTTTCGACAGGGGGCTAGAGACCCAGTACTTC. Its protein is CASSFDRGLETQYF. The chain employs TRBV28 and TRBJ2-5; 10 positions match TRBD1. The V gene end was trimmed by 3 bases and the J gene end by 4 bases; junction bases not matched to a gene: 2. Germline CDR1 reads MDHEN; CDR2 reads SYDVKM. CDR3 size: 14 residues.